This T cell receptor (beta chain) stems from a study of early T cells in non-severe SARS-CoV-2 infection. At the level of the study: Sequenced material consisted of bulk RNA (from unsorted whole blood), and chains were unpaired.

Points from the study as a whole: Matches to VDJdb favored anti-spike CD8 responses and missed private and CD4 specificities.

This CDR3 contains 16 residues. Looked up from germline, CDR1 is SGHVS and CDR2 is FQNEAQ. The V and J ends lost 1 base and 8 bases, in that order; junction bases with no gene match: 4. Researchers tagged individual cDNA molecules with unique molecular identifiers. One entry per CDR3 protein results from TCRdb running MiXCR on the 5' RACE reads. The table includes about 23,000 distinct CDR3 sequences, over 4% detected once. This clonotype is termed medium-sized. The antigen is not known. The TCR originated in an adult who was a healthcare worker with PCR-confirmed SARS-CoV-2 infection or an uninfected control (not recorded which). Specimen: whole blood. This chain links TRBV7-8 with TRBJ2-1; TRBD2 aligns across 14 bases. CDR3 loop: CASSLEGLAGVDEQFF. CDR3 sequence (DNA): TGTGCCAGCAGCTTAGAGGGACTAGCGGGGGTCGATGAGCAGTTCTTC.